These T cell receptor beta chains were read from a single sample in a study of cytomegalovirus exposure and HLA in healthy donors. Sequencing was performed with immunoSEQ multiplex PCR; in TCRdb, only in-frame clones are kept and a portion is missing. The sample has roughly 150,000 clones; roughly 79% are singletons. The sample consisted of PBMCs. Source of these receptors: a middle-aged woman in good health and CMV-seronegative. CDR3s include the opening cysteine and the closing phenylalanine or tryptophan. The D gene is left open where the match is weak. Part of the rows lack a size; the others show once, few, many or a class for expanded clones.

d_gene: NA
abundance: once
j_gene: TRBJ2-7
v_gene: TRBV29-1
CDR3aa: CSVGPQVGHEQYF
CDR3nt: TGCAGCGTTGGTCCCCAGGTTGGGCACGAGCAGTACTTC

d_gene: NA
abundance: NA
j_gene: TRBJ1-5
v_gene: TRBV2
CDR3aa: CASSGQFKAEDQPQHF
CDR3nt: TGTGCCAGCAGTGGACAGTTCAAAGCAGAAGATCAGCCCCAGCATTTT

d_gene: NA
abundance: NA
j_gene: TRBJ1-1
v_gene: TRBV6-5
CDR3aa: CASSPPSMNTEAFF
CDR3nt: TGTGCCAGCAGCCCCCCTTCTATGAACACTGAAGCTTTCTTT

d_gene: TRBD2
abundance: NA
j_gene: TRBJ2-2
v_gene: TRBV18
CDR3aa: CASSPWTSGNVGLELFF
CDR3nt: TGTGCCAGCTCACCGTGGACTAGCGGGAACGTAGGGTTGGAGCTGTTTTTT

d_gene: TRBD1
abundance: NA
j_gene: TRBJ2-1
v_gene: TRBV6-1
CDR3aa: CASSVIGQGPKSSYNEQFF
CDR3nt: TGTGCCAGCAGTGTTATTGGACAGGGACCTAAAAGCTCCTACAATGAGCAGTTCTTC

d_gene: TRBD2
abundance: NA
j_gene: TRBJ2-2
v_gene: TRBV10-3
CDR3aa: CATIAGVETGELFF
CDR3nt: TGTGCCACGATAGCGGGAGTAGAGACCGGGGAGCTGTTTTTT

d_gene: NA
abundance: once
j_gene: TRBJ1-3
v_gene: TRBV5-1
CDR3aa: CASSSGFTGNTIYF
CDR3nt: TGCGCCAGCAGCTCGGGTTTTACGGGAAACACCATATATTTT

d_gene: TRBD1
abundance: NA
j_gene: TRBJ1-2
v_gene: TRBV7-9
CDR3aa: CASSPRDRGPSNYGYTF
CDR3nt: TGTGCCAGCAGCCCCAGGGACAGGGGCCCCTCTAACTATGGCTACACCTTC

d_gene: NA
abundance: NA
j_gene: TRBJ2-2
v_gene: TRBV5-1
CDR3aa: CASSWIGGAETGELFF
CDR3nt: TGCGCCAGCAGCTGGATAGGGGGAGCGGAAACCGGGGAGCTGTTTTTT

d_gene: TRBD2
abundance: NA
j_gene: TRBJ2-1
v_gene: TRBV6-6
CDR3aa: CASSRAGGPGNEQFF
CDR3nt: TGTGCCAGCAGCCGAGCGGGAGGGCCGGGCAATGAGCAGTTCTTC

d_gene: NA
abundance: NA
j_gene: TRBJ2-6
v_gene: TRBV6-5
CDR3aa: CASRGGSGANVLTF
CDR3nt: TGTGCCAGCAGAGGAGGCTCTGGGGCCAACGTCCTGACTTTC

d_gene: TRBD2
abundance: NA
j_gene: TRBJ2-7
v_gene: TRBV7-9
CDR3aa: CASSLQGGSYEQYF
CDR3nt: TGTGCCAGCAGCTTACAGGGCGGGAGCTACGAGCAGTACTTC

d_gene: TRBD1
abundance: NA
j_gene: TRBJ2-5
v_gene: TRBV4-1
CDR3aa: CASSFRDRDGETQYF
CDR3nt: TGCGCCAGCAGCTTCCGGGACAGGGACGGAGAGACCCAGTACTTC

d_gene: TRBD1
abundance: NA
j_gene: TRBJ2-7
v_gene: TRBV5-5
CDR3aa: CASSLGPGQGREQYF
CDR3nt: TGTGCCAGCAGCTTGGGCCCAGGACAGGGTCGGGAGCAGTACTTC

d_gene: NA
abundance: NA
j_gene: TRBJ2-6
v_gene: TRBV7-3
CDR3aa: CASSLFGQPSGANVLTF
CDR3nt: TGTGCCAGCAGCTTATTTGGACAGCCCTCTGGGGCCAACGTCCTGACTTTC

d_gene: TRBD1
abundance: NA
j_gene: TRBJ1-1
v_gene: TRBV5-1
CDR3aa: CASSSGRDRGVNTEAFF
CDR3nt: TGCGCCAGCAGCTCGGGAAGGGACAGGGGAGTGAACACTGAAGCTTTCTTT

d_gene: TRBD1
abundance: few
j_gene: TRBJ1-1
v_gene: TRBV6-1
CDR3aa: CACRTGRNTEAFF
CDR3nt: TGTGCCTGCCGGACAGGTAGGAACACTGAAGCTTTCTTT

d_gene: NA
abundance: NA
j_gene: TRBJ1-3
v_gene: TRBV13
CDR3aa: CASSLVSRGVGSGNTIYF
CDR3nt: TGTGCCAGCAGCTTAGTGAGTCGAGGCGTTGGCTCTGGAAACACCATATATTTT

d_gene: NA
abundance: NA
j_gene: TRBJ2-4
v_gene: TRBV5-1
CDR3aa: CASSGTEGARGNIQYF
CDR3nt: TGCGCCAGCAGCGGTACCGAGGGGGCGCGGGGAAACATTCAGTACTTC

d_gene: NA
abundance: NA
j_gene: TRBJ2-2
v_gene: TRBV19
CDR3aa: CASTTAGQSNTGELFF
CDR3nt: TGTGCCAGTACCACTGCGGGACAGTCGAACACCGGGGAGCTGTTTTTT

d_gene: NA
abundance: NA
j_gene: TRBJ1-2
v_gene: TRBV6-5
CDR3aa: CASRGARAYGYTF
CDR3nt: TGTGCCAGCAGAGGGGCCAGGGCCTATGGCTACACCTTC

d_gene: TRBD2
abundance: NA
j_gene: TRBJ2-1
v_gene: TRBV2
CDR3aa: CASVFGLAGGDEQFF
CDR3nt: TGTGCCAGCGTCTTTGGACTAGCGGGAGGGGATGAGCAGTTCTTC

d_gene: TRBD1
abundance: NA
j_gene: TRBJ2-1
v_gene: TRBV25-1
CDR3aa: CASSDPGQGAYNEQFF
CDR3nt: TGTGCCAGCAGTGATCCGGGACAGGGGGCTTACAATGAGCAGTTCTTC

d_gene: NA
abundance: NA
j_gene: TRBJ2-3
v_gene: TRBV6-5
CDR3aa: CASSYSGQGLTDTQYF
CDR3nt: TGTGCCAGCAGTTACTCGGGGCAGGGCCTCACAGATACGCAGTATTTT

d_gene: NA
abundance: NA
j_gene: TRBJ2-6
v_gene: TRBV4-2
CDR3aa: CASSQESYAGANVLTF
CDR3nt: TGTGCCAGCAGCCAAGAAAGCTACGCGGGGGCCAACGTCCTGACTTTC

d_gene: NA
abundance: NA
j_gene: TRBJ1-1
v_gene: TRBV9
CDR3aa: CASSEPRGGPLGTEAFF
CDR3nt: TGTGCCAGCAGCGAGCCCCGGGGAGGGCCCTTAGGCACTGAAGCTTTCTTT

d_gene: TRBD1
abundance: NA
j_gene: TRBJ2-7
v_gene: TRBV29-1
CDR3aa: CSVGETGVSYEQYF
CDR3nt: TGCAGCGTTGGCGAGACAGGGGTTTCCTACGAGCAGTACTTC

d_gene: TRBD1
abundance: NA
j_gene: TRBJ1-2
v_gene: TRBV5-6
CDR3aa: CASSLNRGWYGYTF
CDR3nt: TGTGCCAGCAGCTTGAACAGGGGTTGGTATGGCTACACCTTC

d_gene: NA
abundance: NA
j_gene: TRBJ1-4
v_gene: TRBV2
CDR3aa: CASSVSRGIGEKLFF
CDR3nt: TGTGCCAGCAGTGTATCTAGGGGAATTGGTGAAAAACTGTTTTTT

d_gene: TRBD2
abundance: NA
j_gene: TRBJ2-7
v_gene: TRBV10-3
CDR3aa: CAISARGGSYEQYF
CDR3nt: TGTGCCATCAGTGCCCGCGGGGGGTCCTACGAGCAGTACTTC

d_gene: NA
abundance: NA
j_gene: TRBJ1-1
v_gene: TRBV30
CDR3aa: CAWSETRYTEAFF
CDR3nt: TGTGCCTGGAGTGAGACAAGATACACTGAAGCTTTCTTT

d_gene: NA
abundance: NA
j_gene: TRBJ2-1
v_gene: TRBV14
CDR3aa: CASSQEGSYREQFF
CDR3nt: TGTGCCAGCAGCCAAGAGGGTAGCTACCGTGAGCAGTTCTTC

d_gene: NA
abundance: few
j_gene: TRBJ1-1
v_gene: TRBV10-3
CDR3aa: CAISESAGSYTEAFF
CDR3nt: TGTGCCATCAGTGAGTCGGCAGGGTCCTACACTGAAGCTTTCTTT

d_gene: NA
abundance: NA
j_gene: TRBJ2-1
v_gene: TRBV5-4
CDR3aa: CASSLTGEEQFF
CDR3nt: TGTGCCAGCAGCTTGACGGGAGAGGAGCAGTTCTTC

d_gene: TRBD1
abundance: NA
j_gene: TRBJ1-5
v_gene: TRBV30
CDR3aa: CAWREPGQGHQPQHF
CDR3nt: TGTGCCTGGAGGGAACCGGGACAGGGGCATCAGCCCCAGCATTTT

d_gene: TRBD2
abundance: NA
j_gene: TRBJ2-1
v_gene: TRBV30
CDR3aa: CAWSLGSGRADEQFF
CDR3nt: TGTGCCTGGAGTTTAGGTAGCGGGAGGGCCGATGAGCAGTTCTTC

d_gene: NA
abundance: NA
j_gene: TRBJ1-2
v_gene: TRBV6-5
CDR3aa: CASSIDRRERGYTF
CDR3nt: TGTGCCAGCAGTATAGACAGGCGAGAGCGTGGCTACACCTTC

d_gene: TRBD2
abundance: NA
j_gene: TRBJ2-3
v_gene: TRBV29-1
CDR3aa: CSVEDWGETSGRLGAGDTQYF
CDR3nt: TGCAGCGTTGAAGATTGGGGGGAGACTAGCGGGAGGCTTGGGGCGGGCGATACGCAGTATTTT

d_gene: NA
abundance: NA
j_gene: TRBJ1-1
v_gene: TRBV9
CDR3aa: CASSVAGGPLEAFF
CDR3nt: TGTGCCAGCAGCGTAGCGGGAGGGCCCCTGGAGGCTTTCTTT

d_gene: TRBD2
abundance: NA
j_gene: TRBJ2-2
v_gene: TRBV7-8
CDR3aa: CASSPRTSGNTGELFF
CDR3nt: TGTGCCAGCAGTCCGAGGACTAGCGGGAACACCGGGGAGCTGTTTTTT

d_gene: TRBD2
abundance: NA
j_gene: TRBJ2-3
v_gene: TRBV6-6
CDR3aa: CASSPGTSGSSDTQYF
CDR3nt: TGTGCCAGCAGCCCAGGGACTAGCGGGAGTTCGGATACGCAGTATTTT

d_gene: TRBD2
abundance: NA
j_gene: TRBJ2-3
v_gene: TRBV30
CDR3aa: CAWSVRGGGDTQYF
CDR3nt: TGTGCCTGGAGTGTACGGGGGGGAGGAGATACGCAGTATTTT

d_gene: NA
abundance: once
j_gene: TRBJ1-4
v_gene: TRBV9
CDR3aa: CASSVRGSFSTNEKLFF
CDR3nt: TGTGCCAGCAGCGTAAGGGGGTCCTTCTCAACTAATGAAAAACTGTTTTTT

d_gene: NA
abundance: NA
j_gene: TRBJ1-2
v_gene: TRBV5-1
CDR3aa: CASSLGDYGYTF
CDR3nt: TGCGCCAGCAGCTTAGGGGACTATGGCTACACCTTC

d_gene: TRBD1
abundance: NA
j_gene: TRBJ2-7
v_gene: TRBV5-4
CDR3aa: CASSYQTGIAYEQYF
CDR3nt: TGTGCCAGCAGCTACCAGACAGGGATAGCCTACGAGCAGTACTTC

d_gene: NA
abundance: NA
j_gene: TRBJ2-2
v_gene: TRBV6-1
CDR3aa: CASRPPRGNTGELFF
CDR3nt: TGTGCCAGCCGCCCCCCCAGGGGGAACACCGGGGAGCTGTTTTTT

d_gene: NA
abundance: NA
j_gene: TRBJ1-1
v_gene: TRBV19
CDR3aa: CASSPNTESSTEAFF
CDR3nt: TGTGCCAGTAGTCCTAATACTGAGTCGTCCACTGAAGCTTTCTTT

d_gene: TRBD1
abundance: few
j_gene: TRBJ1-5
v_gene: TRBV6-1
CDR3aa: CASSQQGQGYQPQHF
CDR3nt: TGTGCCAGCAGCCAACAGGGACAGGGCTATCAGCCCCAGCATTTT

d_gene: TRBD1
abundance: NA
j_gene: TRBJ2-7
v_gene: TRBV30
CDR3aa: CAWRGGLGQGYEQYF
CDR3nt: TGTGCCTGGAGGGGTGGGTTGGGACAGGGCTACGAGCAGTACTTC

d_gene: TRBD1
abundance: NA
j_gene: TRBJ2-7
v_gene: TRBV30
CDR3aa: CAWNSGQGDYEQYF
CDR3nt: TGTGCCTGGAATTCGGGACAGGGAGACTACGAGCAGTACTTC

d_gene: NA
abundance: NA
j_gene: TRBJ1-2
v_gene: TRBV7-8
CDR3aa: CASTPNEGSYGYTF
CDR3nt: TGTGCCAGCACCCCAAACGAGGGCTCGTATGGCTACACCTTC

d_gene: TRBD2
abundance: NA
j_gene: TRBJ2-7
v_gene: TRBV6-5
CDR3aa: CASSRTSGRTYEQYF
CDR3nt: TGTGCCAGCAGCCGGACTAGCGGGAGGACCTACGAGCAGTACTTC

d_gene: NA
abundance: NA
j_gene: TRBJ2-2
v_gene: TRBV7-9
CDR3aa: CASSLGGTLLTGELFF
CDR3nt: TGTGCCAGCAGCTTAGGGGGGACACTCCTCACCGGGGAGCTGTTTTTT

d_gene: TRBD1
abundance: NA
j_gene: TRBJ2-7
v_gene: TRBV5-4
CDR3aa: CASSSGRTGTYEQYF
CDR3nt: TGTGCCAGCAGCTCCGGACGGACAGGGACCTACGAGCAGTACTTC

d_gene: TRBD1
abundance: NA
j_gene: TRBJ1-2
v_gene: TRBV28
CDR3aa: CASSSGQLNGYTF
CDR3nt: TGTGCCAGCAGTTCGGGACAGCTGAATGGCTACACCTTC